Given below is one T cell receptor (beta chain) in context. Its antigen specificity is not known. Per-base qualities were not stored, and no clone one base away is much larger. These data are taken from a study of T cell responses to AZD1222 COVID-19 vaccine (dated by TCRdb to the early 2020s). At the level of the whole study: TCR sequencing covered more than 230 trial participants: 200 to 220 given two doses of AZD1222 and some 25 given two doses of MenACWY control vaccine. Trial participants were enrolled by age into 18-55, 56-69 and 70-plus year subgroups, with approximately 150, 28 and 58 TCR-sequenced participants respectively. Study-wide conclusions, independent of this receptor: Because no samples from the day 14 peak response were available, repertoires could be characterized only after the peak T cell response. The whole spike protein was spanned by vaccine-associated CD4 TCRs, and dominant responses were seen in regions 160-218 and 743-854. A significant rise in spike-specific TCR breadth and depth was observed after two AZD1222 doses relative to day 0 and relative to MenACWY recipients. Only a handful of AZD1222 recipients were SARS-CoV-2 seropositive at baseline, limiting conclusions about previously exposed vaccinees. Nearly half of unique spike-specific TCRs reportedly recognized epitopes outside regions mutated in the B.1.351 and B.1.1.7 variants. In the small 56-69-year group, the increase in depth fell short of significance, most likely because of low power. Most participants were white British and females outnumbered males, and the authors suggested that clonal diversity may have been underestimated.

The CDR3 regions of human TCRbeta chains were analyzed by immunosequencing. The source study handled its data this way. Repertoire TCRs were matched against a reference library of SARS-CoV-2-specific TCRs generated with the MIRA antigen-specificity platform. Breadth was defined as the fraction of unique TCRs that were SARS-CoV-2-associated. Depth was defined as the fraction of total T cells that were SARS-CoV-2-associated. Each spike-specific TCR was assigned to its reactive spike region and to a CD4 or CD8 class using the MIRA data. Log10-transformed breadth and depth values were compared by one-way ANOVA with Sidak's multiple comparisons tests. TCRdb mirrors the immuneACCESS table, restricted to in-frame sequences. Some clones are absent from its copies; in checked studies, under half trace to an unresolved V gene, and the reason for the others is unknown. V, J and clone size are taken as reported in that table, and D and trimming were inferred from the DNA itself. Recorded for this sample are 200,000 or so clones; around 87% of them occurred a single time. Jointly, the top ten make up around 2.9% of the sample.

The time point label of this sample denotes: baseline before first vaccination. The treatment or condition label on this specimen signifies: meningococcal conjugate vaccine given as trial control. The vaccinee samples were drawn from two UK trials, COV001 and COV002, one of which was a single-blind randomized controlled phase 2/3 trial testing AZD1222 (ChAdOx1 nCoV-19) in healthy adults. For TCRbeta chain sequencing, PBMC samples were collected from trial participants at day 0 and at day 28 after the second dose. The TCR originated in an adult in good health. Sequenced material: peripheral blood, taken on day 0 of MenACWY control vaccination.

The nucleotides read TGTGCCAGCAGGGTGCAAGAGACCCAGTACTTC. It translates to CASRVQETQYF. The V and J segments used are TRBV12-3 or TRBV12-4 and TRBJ2-5; the D gene lacks a confident call. V drops 6 bases and J drops 2 bases, leaving 4 bases in between. The cysteine opens and the phenylalanine closes a CDR3 of 11 amino acids. Left in the record is the CDR3 DNA by itself, 33 bases read in frame from the first base.